Below are 10 T cell receptor beta chains sequenced from a single sample in a study of cytomegalovirus exposure and HLA in healthy donors. The PCR had 60 Vbeta and 13 Jbeta primers. Generated by immunoSEQ multiplex PCR, the TCRdb table keeps only in-frame clones and is missing some. Of fewer than 130,000 clones listed, less than 80% are singletons. The material sequenced was PBMCs. Every receptor here comes from a woman between 35 and 50 years old in good health and CMV-seronegative.

This clone was detected only a few times. The chain combines TRBV29-1 with TRBJ1-1; TRBD1 matches 9 bases. The germline CDR1 and CDR2 sequences are SQVTM and ANQGSEA. The trim removed 5 bases at V and 4 bases at J, leaving 14 bases unmatched. The CDR3 is 16 amino acids. The CDR3 loop reads CSVHLITGGESTEAFF. The CDR3 nucleotides read TGCAGCGTTCACCTTATTACAGGGGGCGAAAGCACTGAAGCTTTCTTT.

This clone occurred once. The J gene is TRBJ2-3, the V gene TRBV5-4; the match to TRBD2 covers 9 bases. J gave up 5 bases and V 4 bases, and 14 bases lay outside the gene matches. Germline CDR1 reads SGHNT; CDR2 reads YYREEE (reference sequence). The CDR3 runs 17 residues. In DNA form, the CDR3 reads TGTGCCAGCAGCCAACCGAGGGCGGGAGGGCCTAAAGATACGCAGTATTTT. It translates to CASSQPRAGGPKDTQYF.

This clone showed up just a few times. The rearrangement links TRBV4-3 to TRBJ2-2; TRBD1 agrees at 8 bases. Unmatched junction bases numbered 5, after V lost 4 bases and J lost 7 bases. The CDR3 totals 14 residues. Germline-derived CDR1 and CDR2 are LGHNA and YSLEER. CDR3 sequence reads: CASSLWTGSGELFF. DNA for the CDR3: TGCGCCAGCAGCCTATGGACAGGGAGCGGGGAGCTGTTTTTT.

This rearrangement joins TRBV7-9 to TRBJ2-5; D possibly corresponds to TRBD1 (6 bases). V was pared by 6 bases and J by 0 bases, with 14 bases between. Germline CDR1 is SEHNR and CDR2 is FQNEAQ (reference sequence). CDR3 length: 15 residues. The CDR3 region is CASRHPGHHQETQYF. CDR3 bases: TGTGCCAGCAGACACCCGGGACATCACCAAGAGACCCAGTACTTC. Full variable domain (outside the CDR3, taken from reference TRBV7-9 and TRBJ2-5): DTGVSQNPRHKITKRGQNVTFRCDPISEHNRLYWYRQTLGQGPEFLTYFQNEAQLEKSRLLSDRFSAERPKGSFSTLEIQRTEQGDSAMYLCASRHPGHHQETQYFGPGTRLLVL.

The V and J genes are TRBV28 and TRBJ1-5, with a possible D match to TRBD1 (5 bases). This CDR3 contains 15 residues. Germline V lookup: CDR1 MDHEN, CDR2 SYDVKM. The V and J ends lost 4 bases and 5 bases respectively, with 15 bases between them. The CDR3 DNA sequence: TGTGCCAGCAGTTCGGACGGGGGGTTCGATCAGCCCCAGCATTTT. Translation gives CASSSDGGFDQPQHF.

The chain uses TRBV28 and TRBJ1-1, with D possibly TRBD1 on 5 matching bases. CDR1 and CDR2 from the germline V gene are MDHEN and SYDVKM. The V gene lost 5 bases and the J gene lost 1 base, with 11 bases spanning the gap. The CDR3 has 14 residues. The CDR3 region is CASSDQGRNTEAFF. The CDR3 bases are TGTGCCAGCAGTGACCAGGGAAGGAACACTGAAGCTTTCTTT.

V usage is TRBV5-6 and J usage is TRBJ1-4; 8 bases map to TRBD1. CDR1 SGHDT and CDR2 YYEEEE come from the germline V gene. Trimming at V came to 2 bases and at J to 4 bases, leaving 1 base not matched to a gene. The CDR3 is made up of 14 amino acids. The CDR3 sequence is CASSFGQGNEKLFF. In DNA, the CDR3 is TGTGCCAGCAGCTTTGGACAGGGTAATGAAAAACTGTTTTTT.

This clone was observed once. J is TRBJ1-5 and V is TRBV21-1; the D call TRBD1 from the table was never checked on the DNA. TRBV21-1 is a pseudogene. CDR3 size: 19 residues. The CDR3 sequence is CASSKVMKARDRTNQPQHF. The CDR3 nucleotides read TGTGCCAGCAGCAAAGTTATGAAGGCCCGGGACAGGACTAATCAGCCCCAGCATTTT.

In this sample, this clone turned up once. The chain carries TRBV5-6 and TRBJ2-7; 7 bases map to TRBD1. Losses at the gene ends were 0 bases for V and 3 bases for J; bases not matched to a gene: 3. This CDR3 comprises 14 residues. Germline values: CDR1 SGHDT, CDR2 YYEEEE. CDR3 amino acids: CASSLGQGSYEQYF. The CDR3 DNA is TGTGCCAGCAGCTTGGGACAGGGTAGCTACGAGCAGTACTTC.

The rearrangement links TRBV7-2 to TRBJ2-7; TRBD1 might be the D (6 bases). The CDR3 spans 17 residues. Germline V lookup: CDR1 SGHTA, CDR2 FQGNSA. The ends were cut back, 1 base at V and 0 bases at J, with 16 bases in the middle. CDR3 loop: CASSLGGQGSYSYEQYF. The CDR3 DNA reads TGTGCCAGCAGCTTAGGGGGGCAGGGATCGTACTCCTACGAGCAGTACTTC.